The clone carrying this T cell receptor (beta chain) was seen once. Assay: immunoSEQ multiplex PCR; the TCRdb copy retains only in-frame clones and omits some. The top ten clones hold about 6% of a sample with around 84,000 clones, roughly 87% of them seen once. The data stem from a study of T cell responses to AZD1222 COVID-19 vaccine. This CDR3 contains 17 residues. Germline V gene sequence: CDR1 SGHAT, CDR2 FQNNGV. The trim removed 3 bases at V and 0 bases at J, leaving 8 bases unmatched. This receptor was obtained from an adult in good health. The starting material was peripheral blood, obtained on day 0 of AZD1222 vaccination. This chain joins TRBV11-2 and TRBJ2-1, with 7 bases fitting TRBD2. The CDR3 loop reads CASSFGRRTSSYNEQFF. CDR3 DNA sequence: TGTGCCAGCAGCTTCGGGAGACGGACTAGCTCCTACAATGAGCAGTTCTTC.